This T cell receptor (beta chain) was captured in a study of blood T cell repertoires in COVID-19. About the study: Both acute and convalescent COVID-19 samples were obtained from the United States, Italy and Spain.

Sequencing was performed with immunoSEQ multiplex PCR; in TCRdb, only in-frame clones are kept and a portion is missing. The profile shows about 220,000 clones, 84% of them singletons. V dropped 4 bases and J dropped 0 bases, with 9 bases sitting between them. Germline CDR1 is MNHEY and CDR2 is SVGAGI. The CDR3 totals 14 residues. This chain uses TRBV6-5 with TRBJ1-1; D gene ambiguous. The material sequenced was peripheral blood. The sequence was obtained from a woman aged 55-70 years with acute or convalescent COVID-19. CDR3: CASSLEEMNTEAFF. In nucleotides, the CDR3 is TGTGCCAGCAGTTTGGAGGAGATGAACACTGAAGCTTTCTTT.